The sequence of this T cell receptor (beta chain) was determined in a study of T cell repertoires in cytomegalovirus infection. Study-wide results and caveats: It was HLA-C-restricted CMV-specific TCR beta clonotypes that dominated the response ex vivo.

This clonotype was detected only a few times. As yet, its antigen is unknown. V was cut by 2 bases and J by 3 bases, with 13 bases left in between. CDR1 SGHTA and CDR2 FQGNSA come from the germline V gene. The CDR3 runs to 15 residues. TCRdb ran MiXCR on the reads and lists one entry per CDR3 protein. Of roughly 500,000 distinct CDR3 sequences in the sample, around 35% were seen once. The clonotype comes from a human donor in good health (CMV status not recorded). Some clones in this sample may be carry-over from other donors' samples. Sequencing used cultured PBMCs, obtained from culture after CMV antigen stimulation. This chain uses TRBV7-2 with TRBJ2-5; D ambiguous. DNA of the CDR3: TGTGCCAGCAGCTTAAATAGGGTCACCGAAGAGACCCAGTACTTC. It codes for CASSLNRVTEETQYF.